This TCR beta chain was identified in a study of blood T cells in healthy people across ages (dated by TCRdb to the mid-2010s). The study in broad terms: In model experiments, roughly one uniquely barcoded TCR beta cDNA molecule per two T cells was captured by template switching. To track age-related changes in TCR beta repertoire diversity, the study relied on deep sequencing normalized with unique cDNA molecular identifiers. To avoid experimental bias, donors of different ages were spread randomly across the sequencing lanes. Four age groups were formed from the donors: young (average approximately 15 years), middle-aged (approximately 39), aged (about 62) and long-lived (82). For two donors (one aged 18 to 29 and one aged 80 or older), the study analyzed two additional independent replicas of 1 million unique cDNA reads from the same blood draw.

The library was made by 5' RACE. The sequencing machine was an Illumina HiSeq 2500. A second PCR of 7 to 11 cycles was run with a J-beta primer mix and a sample-barcoded 5' primer. A unique molecular identifier was introduced onto each TCR beta cDNA molecule by a template-switch 5' adaptor carrying 12 random nucleotides. At least 2.5 million CDR3-containing paired-end reads were obtained from each sample. First-strand cDNA synthesis was performed from all RNA using the Mint cDNA synthesis kit, with priming by a TRBC-specific oligonucleotide. All cDNA was treated with uracil-DNA glycosylase and then went through a first 18-cycle PCR with the universal primers M1SS and BC2_uni_R. For the original study's pipeline: For normalization, 1 million high-quality reads, each with a distinct molecular identifier, were randomly selected from each sample. Instead of being binned into consensus sequences, reads that shared molecular identifiers were thrown out. MiTCR, with a Q25 quality threshold and the strictest error-elimination algorithm, was used for CDR3 identification, clonotype clustering and error correction. A nonparametric unseen species model with Euler transformation was used to estimate a lower bound on total TCR beta diversity. TCRdb's own reprocessing of the public reads used fastp at Q25 and MiXCR and kept productive beta chains. Every distinct CDR3 protein forms one entry, paired with its most common genes and DNA. The V and J calls, along with clone size, are taken from TCRdb and not from the paper's own processing. The sample includes about 1.5 million distinct CDR3 sequences, with about 45% observed a single time. The ten largest clonotypes hold about 3.8% of the sample.

Study-level results and caveats: Compared with the aged group, the long-lived group had more naive CD4+ T cells, fewer expanded clones and increased TCR diversity, a pattern suggesting age selection. As age increased, observed TCR beta diversity per million T cells dropped in a roughly linear way, and a significant reduction was already evident by age 40. The percentage of naive T cells measured by flow cytometry correlated strongly with observed TCR beta diversity. Estimates of total diversity from one million sequenced T cells were regarded as lower bounds and underestimates. Because donor CMV infection status was unknown, age-related changes in expanded clonotypes were potentially confounded. Conclusive comparison of naive and antigen-experienced compartments was prevented by the profiling of bulk unsorted PBMCs.

The CDR3 goes from the cysteine to the phenylalanine over 11 residues. Kept here is only the CDR3 DNA, which spans 33 bases and is read in frame from base 1. Based on the germline V gene (reference sequence), the CDR1 and CDR2 sequences are SEHNR and FQNEAQ. V is pared back by 8 bases and J by 11 bases, with 15 bases lying between the germline termini. Remarks on this clonotype: What this receptor recognizes is not known. Per-base qualities were not stored, and no clone one base away is much larger.

Donors were approximately 42 systemically healthy Caucasian individuals from Russia aged about 6 to 100 years. Each donor gave about 11 milliliters of peripheral blood, drawn into EDTA-treated Vacutainer tubes. Ficoll-Paque density-gradient centrifugation was used to isolate PBMCs, with at least 6.5 million per sample. Trizol reagent was used to extract total RNA from PBMCs, with at least 6 micrograms per sample. Naive CD45RAhigh/CD27high T cell percentages were measured by flow cytometry on a PBMC aliquot from every donor. The sample taken for sequencing was blood. This chain joins TRBV7-9 to TRBJ1-1; a confident D gene designation cannot be given. This TCR derives from a woman between 18 and 29 years old in good health. For the CDR3, the sequence is CASSASTGAFF. The nucleotide sequence is given as TGTGCCAGCTCCGCTAGTACTGGGGCTTTCTTT.